This T cell receptor (beta chain) appears in the sequencing data of a study of CD8+CD57+ T cells in acquired aplastic anemia. Study at large: Isolated CD4+ and CD8+ cells, once sorted, yielded DNA averaging around 3.3 ug.

As to this clonotype: At one of its ends the junction is not consistent with the germline gene, which may arise from a read error.

The CDR3 length is 14 residues. Germline V gene sequence: CDR1 WSHSY, CDR2 SAAADI. For CDR3 and TCR beta VDJ profiling, genomic DNA was the template used. One entry per CDR3 protein results from TCRdb running MiXCR on the reads. The table has about 400,000 distinct CDR3 sequences, about two thirds seen once; the top ten hold 3% to 5%. The rearrangement links TRBV10-2 to TRBJ1-4; D is unresolved. The material sequenced was sorted CD4+, CD8+, or CD8+CD57+ T cells (not recorded which) from PBMCs. This receptor was taken from a human donor in good health, serving as a control. The CDR3 reads CASSHATGNATLYF. CDR3 in DNA: TGCGCCAGCAGTCACGCCACGGGGAATGCAACCCTCTACTTT.